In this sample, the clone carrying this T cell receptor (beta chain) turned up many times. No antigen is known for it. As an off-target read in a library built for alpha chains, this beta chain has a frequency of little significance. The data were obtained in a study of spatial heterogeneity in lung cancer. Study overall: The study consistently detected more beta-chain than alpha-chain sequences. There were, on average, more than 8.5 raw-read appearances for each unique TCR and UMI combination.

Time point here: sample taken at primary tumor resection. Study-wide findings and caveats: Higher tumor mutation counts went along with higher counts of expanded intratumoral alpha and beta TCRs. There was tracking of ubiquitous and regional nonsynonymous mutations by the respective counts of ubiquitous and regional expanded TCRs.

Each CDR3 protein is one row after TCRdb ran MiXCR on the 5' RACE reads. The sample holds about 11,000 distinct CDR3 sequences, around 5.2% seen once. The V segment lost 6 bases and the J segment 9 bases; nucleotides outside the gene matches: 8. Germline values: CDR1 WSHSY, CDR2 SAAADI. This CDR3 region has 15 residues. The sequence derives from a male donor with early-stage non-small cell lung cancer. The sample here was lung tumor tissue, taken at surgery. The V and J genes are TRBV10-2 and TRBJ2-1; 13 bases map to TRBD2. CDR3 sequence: CASSELAGGPGEQFF. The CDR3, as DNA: TGCGCCAGCAGCGAACTAGCGGGAGGGCCAGGTGAGCAGTTCTTC.